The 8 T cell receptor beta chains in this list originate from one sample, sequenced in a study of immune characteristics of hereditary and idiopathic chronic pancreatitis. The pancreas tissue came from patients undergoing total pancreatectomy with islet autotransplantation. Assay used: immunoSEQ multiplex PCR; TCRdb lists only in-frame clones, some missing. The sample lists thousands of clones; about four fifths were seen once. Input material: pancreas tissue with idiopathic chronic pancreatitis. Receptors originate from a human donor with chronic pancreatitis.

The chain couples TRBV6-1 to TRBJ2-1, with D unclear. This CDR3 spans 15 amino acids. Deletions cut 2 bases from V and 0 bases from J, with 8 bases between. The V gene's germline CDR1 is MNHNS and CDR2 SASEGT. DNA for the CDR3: TGTGCCAGCAGTGAAACCATGAGCTCCTACAATGAGCAGTTCTTC. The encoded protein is CASSETMSSYNEQFF.

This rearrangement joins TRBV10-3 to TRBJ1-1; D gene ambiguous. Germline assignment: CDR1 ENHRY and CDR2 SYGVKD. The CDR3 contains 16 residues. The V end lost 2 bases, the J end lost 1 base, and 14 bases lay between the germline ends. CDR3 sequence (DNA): TGTGCCATCAGTGAGAGACTGAGTTCCGGGAACACTGAAGCTTTCTTT. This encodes CAISERLSSGNTEAFF.

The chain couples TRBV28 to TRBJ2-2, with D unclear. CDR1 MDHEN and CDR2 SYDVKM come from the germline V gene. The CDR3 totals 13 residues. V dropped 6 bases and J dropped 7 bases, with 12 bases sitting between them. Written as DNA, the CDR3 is TGTGCCAGCAGACCCCCGGTCGGCGGGGAGCTGTTTTTT. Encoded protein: CASRPPVGGELFF. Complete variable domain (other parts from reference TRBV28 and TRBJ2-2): DVKVTQSSRYLVKRTGEKVFLECVQDMDHENMFWYRQDPGLGLRLIYFSYDVKMKEKGDIPEGYSVSREKKERFSLILESASTNQTSMYLCASRPPVGGELFFGEGSRLTVL.

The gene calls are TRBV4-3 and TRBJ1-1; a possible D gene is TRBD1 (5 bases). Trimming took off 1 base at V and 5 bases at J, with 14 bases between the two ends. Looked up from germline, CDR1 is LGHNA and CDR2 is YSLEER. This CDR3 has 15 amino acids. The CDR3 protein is CASSQAMGVRTEAFF. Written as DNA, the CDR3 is TGCGCCAGCAGCCAAGCGATGGGGGTCAGGACTGAAGCTTTCTTT.

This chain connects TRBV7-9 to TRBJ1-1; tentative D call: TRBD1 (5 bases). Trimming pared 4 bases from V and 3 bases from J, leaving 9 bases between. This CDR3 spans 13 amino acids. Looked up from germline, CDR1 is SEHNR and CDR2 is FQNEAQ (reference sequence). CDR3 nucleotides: TGTGCCAGCAGCTCGGAAGGGGACACTGAAGCTTTCTTT. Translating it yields CASSSEGDTEAFF.

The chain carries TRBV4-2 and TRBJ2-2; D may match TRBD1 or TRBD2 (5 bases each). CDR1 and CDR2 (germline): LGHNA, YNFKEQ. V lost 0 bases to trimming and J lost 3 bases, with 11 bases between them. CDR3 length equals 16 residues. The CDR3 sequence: CASSQDGDRYTGELFF. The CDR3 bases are TGTGCCAGCAGCCAAGATGGGGACCGATACACCGGGGAGCTGTTTTTT.

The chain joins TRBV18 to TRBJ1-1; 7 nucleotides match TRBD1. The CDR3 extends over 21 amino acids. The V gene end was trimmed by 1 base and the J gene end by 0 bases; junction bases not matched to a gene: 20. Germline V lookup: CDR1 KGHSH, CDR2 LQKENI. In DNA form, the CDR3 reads TGTGCCAGCTCACCACAAGTCCATAAATCCGGGACAGAAACCATGAACACTGAAGCTTTCTTT. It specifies CASSPQVHKSGTETMNTEAFF. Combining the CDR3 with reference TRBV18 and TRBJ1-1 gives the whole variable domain NAGVMQNPRHLVRRRGQEARLRCSPMKGHSHVYWYRQLPEEGLKFMVYLQKENIIDESGMPKERFSAEFPKEGPSILRIQQVVRGDSAAYFCASSPQVHKSGTETMNTEAFFGQGTRLTVV.

The CDR3 DNA reads as TGTGCCAGCAGCTTGGGGCAGGACTATGGCTACACCTTC. Amino acid sequence: CASSLGQDYGYTF. The chain uses TRBV7-9 and TRBJ1-2; a possible D gene is TRBD1 (5 bases). Germline CDR1 is SEHNR and CDR2 is FQNEAQ (reference sequence). V lost 3 bases to trimming and J lost 3 bases, with 8 bases between them. This CDR3 spans 13 amino acids.